The 20 T cell receptor beta chains below all came from one sample that was sequenced in a study of blood T cell repertoires in COVID-19. Profiled with immunoSEQ multiplex PCR; TCRdb holds only in-frame clones, not every one. Of about 76,000 clones in the sample, roughly 89% are singletons; the top ten hold approximately 8%. The source material was peripheral blood. The source is a man younger than 40 with acute or convalescent COVID-19.

The chain combines TRBV7-2 with TRBJ2-5; 8 nucleotides align to TRBD1. The CDR3 is 13 residues long. After removal of 4 bases from V and 10 bases from J, the junction contained 8 bases not matched to a gene. CDR1 is SGHTA and CDR2 is FQGNSA in the germline V gene. The CDR3 region has the DNA TGTGCCAGCAGCTCCCTCCGTGACAGGGGCCAGTACTTC. Translation: CASSSLRDRGQYF.

V gene TRBV6-5 combines with J gene TRBJ2-1; 9 nucleotides match TRBD2. Per the germline V gene, CDR1 is MNHEY and CDR2 is SVGAGI. J lost 5 bases, V lost 4 bases, and 9 bases had no gene match. The CDR3 length is 16 residues. In DNA, the CDR3 is TGTGCCAGCAGTTGGGGAGGGACTAGCAGACACAATGAGCAGTTCTTC. Translating gives CASSWGGTSRHNEQFF.

CDR3 sequence: CASSELGAGVYNEQFF. CDR3 DNA: TGTGCCAGCAGTGAATTAGGGGCTGGGGTCTACAATGAGCAGTTCTTC. The rearrangement links TRBV25-1 to TRBJ2-1; D might be TRBD1 (5 bases). The germline V gene encodes CDR1 MGHDK and CDR2 SYGVNS. Trimming removed 1 base from V and 3 bases from J, with 13 bases in between. This CDR3 is built from 16 residues.

The chain links TRBV2 to TRBJ2-7; D remains ambiguous. The V end was cut by 4 bases, the J end by 6 bases, with 16 bases between. CDR1 SNHLY and CDR2 FYNNEI come from the germline V gene. CDR3 length equals 14 residues. The CDR3 DNA follows: TGTGCCAGCAGTGCGGCGGTCGCTACCTCCGAGCAGTACTTC. It codes for CASSAAVATSEQYF.

V is TRBV18 and J is TRBJ1-1; 10 positions match TRBD1. J gave up 7 bases and V 4 bases, and 3 bases lay outside the gene matches. CDR3 length: 13 residues. The V gene's germline CDR1 is KGHSH and CDR2 LQKENI. The CDR3 sequence is CASSQTGGFEAFF. The CDR3 DNA reads as TGTGCCAGCTCACAGACAGGGGGCTTTGAAGCTTTCTTT.

This clone was seen more than once but under ten times. V is TRBV7-2 and J is TRBJ2-3, with 9 positions matching TRBD2. Trimming at V came to 4 bases and at J to 4 bases, leaving 9 bases not matched to a gene. CDR1 SGHTA and CDR2 FQGNSA come from the germline V gene. The CDR3 is 16 residues long. The CDR3 loop reads CASSSSSGIRADTQYF. CDR3 nucleotides: TGTGCCAGCAGCTCATCTAGCGGGATCAGGGCAGATACGCAGTATTTT.

This clone was observed once. The V call is TRBV6-5, the J call TRBJ2-1, with TRBD2 identical over 7 bases. Germline V gene data show CDR1 as MNHEY and CDR2 as SVGAGI. The CDR3 contains 15 residues. V lost 8 bases to trimming and J lost 2 bases; unmatched junction nucleotides: 9. The CDR3 loop is CASSGGRGTYNEQFF. The CDR3 DNA sequence: TGTGCCAGCTCAGGAGGGCGGGGGACCTACAATGAGCAGTTCTTC.

V usage is TRBV4-1 and J usage is TRBJ2-2; D ambiguous. Germline CDR1 reads MGHRA; CDR2 reads YSYEKL. The V gene lost 0 bases and the J gene lost 8 bases, with 10 bases spanning the gap. CDR3 length: 14 residues. The CDR3 loop reads CASSQERVTGELFF. The CDR3 region has the DNA TGCGCCAGCAGCCAAGAACGGGTAACGGGGGAGCTGTTTTTT.

CDR3 amino acids: CASSLDSGTLNTEAFF. The CDR3 region has the DNA TGTGCCAGCAGCTTAGATTCCGGGACACTGAACACTGAAGCTTTCTTT. The chain recombines TRBV7-2 with TRBJ1-1, with D possibly TRBD1 on 6 matching bases. From germline, CDR1 is SGHTA and CDR2 FQGNSA. Trimming took 1 base from V and 0 from J, leaving 12 bases between them. CDR3 length: 16 amino acids. Full variable domain (missing parts from reference TRBV7-2 and TRBJ1-1): GAGVSQSPSNKVTEKGKDVELRCDPISGHTALYWYRQSLGQGLEFLIYFQGNSAPDKSGLPSDRFSAERTGGSVSTLTIQRTQQEDSAVYLCASSLDSGTLNTEAFFGQGTRLTVV.

The sample holds a few counts of this clone. The J gene is TRBJ1-5, the V gene TRBV4-1; D might be TRBD1 (6 bases). Looked up from germline, CDR1 is MGHRA and CDR2 is YSYEKL. V gave up 0 bases and J gave up 9 bases, with 15 bases separating them. This CDR3 region has 15 residues. This chain's CDR3 is CASSQDLSLRGPQHF. Here the CDR3 DNA reads TGCGCCAGCAGCCAAGATTTGTCACTCAGGGGGCCCCAGCATTTT.

The chain has TRBV27 and TRBJ1-4; D is undetermined. The CDR3 is 15 amino acids. Germline assignment: CDR1 MNHEY and CDR2 SMNVEV (reference sequence). V was trimmed by 6 bases and J by 4 bases, leaving 15 bases between them. In nucleotides, the CDR3 is TGTGCCAGCAGCCAAGCCCTGACACTTAATGAAAAACTGTTTTTT. Translation gives CASSQALTLNEKLFF.

This clone occurred once. The rearrangement links TRBV6-5 to TRBJ2-3; the D gene is possibly TRBD2 (6 bases). V was pared by 6 bases and J by 6 bases, with 19 bases between. CDR1 is MNHEY and CDR2 is SVGAGI in the germline V gene. CDR3 length: 15 residues. As DNA, the CDR3 is TGTGCCAGCAGCTTCTCCGACGGGAGAGCTGATACGCAGTATTTT. It is translated as CASSFSDGRADTQYF.

J is TRBJ2-3 and V is TRBV6-6, with unresolved D. Germline CDR1 reads MNHNY; CDR2 reads SVGAGI (reference sequence). Trimming took 2 bases from V and 6 from J, leaving 3 bases between them. The CDR3 runs to 11 residues. The CDR3 DNA sequence: TGTGCCAGCAGTTACGCGGATACGCAGTATTTT. Encoded protein: CASSYADTQYF.

This chain links TRBV15 with TRBJ2-5; 11 bases map to TRBD2. CDR1 LNHNV and CDR2 YYDKDF come from the germline V gene (reference sequence). The V segment lost 8 bases and the J segment 4 bases; nucleotides outside the gene matches: 6. The CDR3 has 14 residues. The CDR3 spells CATSLAGGSETQYF. CDR3 sequence (DNA): TGTGCCACCTCTCTAGCGGGAGGATCAGAGACCCAGTACTTC.

Turning to this clone: One end of the junction varies from germline; a read error may be responsible. The chain carries TRBV28 and TRBJ1-2, with D unresolved. Germline lookup yields CDR1 MDHEN and CDR2 SYDVKM. This CDR3 has 9 residues. In DNA form, the CDR3 reads TGTGCCAGCAGCAGGCCCTGGGCCTTC. Translating gives CASSRPWAF.

Here the CDR3 DNA reads TGTGCCAGCAGGAGGGCTGGGGCCAACGTCCTGACTTTC. It translates to CASRRAGANVLTF. J is TRBJ2-6 and V is TRBV28, with D tentatively TRBD2 (5 bases). V was trimmed by 6 bases and J by 2 bases, leaving 5 bases between them. Germline values: CDR1 MDHEN, CDR2 SYDVKM. The CDR3 length is 13 residues.

CDR3 in DNA: TGCAGCGTGGGACAGGATTCGGCTGGCTACACCTTC. Translation: CSVGQDSAGYTF. The chain carries TRBV29-1 and TRBJ1-2; TRBD1 matches 8 bases. Trimming at V came to 6 bases and at J to 7 bases, leaving 7 bases not matched to a gene. CDR1 and CDR2 (germline): SQVTM, ANQGSEA. CDR3 length: 12 residues.

The rearrangement joins TRBV4-3 to TRBJ2-5; D not certain. Germline V lookup: CDR1 LGHNA, CDR2 YSLEER. The CDR3 sequence is 13 residues long. V lost 0 bases, J lost 7 bases, and 9 bases lay in between. The CDR3 nucleotides are TGCGCCAGCAGCCAAGATATCCCAGGGACCCAGTACTTC. Amino acid sequence: CASSQDIPGTQYF.

This sequence joins TRBV6-5 and TRBJ1-5; TRBD1 matches 7 bases. After removal of 6 bases from V and 4 bases from J, the junction contained 6 bases not matched to a gene. The length of the CDR3 is 14 residues. In germline, CDR1 is MNHEY, CDR2 SVGAGI. Here the CDR3 DNA reads TGTGCCAGCAGCCTTGACAGGGTAAATCAGCCCCAGCATTTT. This codes for CASSLDRVNQPQHF.

There are many counts of this clone. This sequence joins TRBV7-6 and TRBJ1-3; D unclear. This CDR3 comprises 13 residues. Trimming left V 5 bases short and J 2 bases short, with 7 bases between. The germline CDR1 and CDR2 sequences are SGHVS and FNYEAQ. As DNA, the CDR3 is TGTGCCAGCAGCCCAGGAACTGGAAACACCATATATTTT. Its translation: CASSPGTGNTIYF.